These 8 T cell receptor beta chains were all obtained from the same sample, sequenced in a study of T cells in Graves' hyperthyroidism and ophthalmopathy. Amplified TCR beta CDR3 regions came from RNA transcripts. During a first-round RT-PCR of the TCR CDR3, the HTBI primer set was used. TCRdb re-derived calls from the multiplex PCR reads in MiXCR, one entry per CDR3 protein. This sample yields 550,000 to 600,000 distinct CDR3 sequences, of which 12% to 15% are seen a single time; 6.5% to 9% belongs to the top ten. The specimen sequenced was blood. The receptors were sampled from a young woman with Graves' ophthalmopathy.

The sample holds many counts of this clonotype. The rearrangement joins TRBV30 to TRBJ2-1, with 13 bases identical to TRBD2. Germline V CDR1 and CDR2: GTSNPN, SVGIG (reference sequence). The CDR3 runs to 17 residues. V trimming: 1 base; J trimming: 2 bases; junction bases outside the gene matches: 5. CDR3 bases: TGTGCCTGGAGTGGAGGACTAGCGGGGGCTACCTACAATGAGCAGTTCTTC. This gives the protein CAWSGGLAGATYNEQFF.

This clonotype was seen a handful of times. A much larger clone lies a single base off, so this may be a read error. V gene TRBV29-1 combines with J gene TRBJ2-3, with D uncertain. The V gene's germline CDR1 is SQVTM and CDR2 ANQGSEA. CDR3 length: 13 amino acids. V was shortened by 5 bases and J by 2 bases, with 11 bases between the two germline ends. The CDR3 DNA reads as TGCAGCGTTAAAGCCCCGTCCACAGATACGCAGTATTTT. This sequence encodes CSVKAPSTDTQYF.

This clonotype was seen only a few times. V is TRBV19 and J is TRBJ2-1, with 12 bases identical to TRBD2. Germline CDR1 LNHDA, CDR2 SQIVND (reference sequence). Unmatched junction bases numbered 14, after V lost 7 bases and J lost 4 bases. The CDR3 has 18 amino acids. CDR3 coding DNA: TGTGCCAGTAACATAGGGCGACTAGCGGGAGTCTCATACAATGAGCAGTTCTTC. Its protein product is CASNIGRLAGVSYNEQFF. Full variable domain (missing parts from reference TRBV19 and TRBJ2-1): DGGITQSPKYLFRKEGQNVTLSCEQNLNHDAMYWYRQDPGQGLRLIYYSQIVNDFQKGDIAEGYSVSREKKESFPLTVTSAQKNPTAFYLCASNIGRLAGVSYNEQFFGPGTRLTVL.

The CDR3 loop is CAISEEGTVNTEAFF. The CDR3 DNA is TGTGCCATCAGTGAGGAAGGGACAGTGAACACTGAAGCTTTCTTT. The chain is built from TRBV10-3 and TRBJ1-1; 7 nucleotides match TRBD1. Germline V lookup: CDR1 ENHRY, CDR2 SYGVKD. The CDR3 is made up of 15 amino acids. V gave up 2 bases and J gave up 0 bases; unmatched junction bases: 3.

This clonotype was found a few times. The chain combines TRBV4-3 with TRBJ2-1; D is uncertain. The CDR3 runs to 15 residues. Germline CDR1 and CDR2: LGHNA and YSLEER. Trimming left V 1 base short and J 7 bases short, with 14 bases between. The CDR3: CASSQAGRSRNEQFF. CDR3 nucleotide sequence: TGCGCCAGCAGCCAAGCGGGTAGAAGTCGGAATGAGCAGTTCTTC.

The chain employs TRBV29-1 and TRBJ1-1; 9 bases agree with TRBD1. V lost 6 bases, J lost 5 bases, and 7 bases stayed unmatched. The CDR3 has 13 amino acids. Per the germline V gene, CDR1 is SQVTM and CDR2 is ANQGSEA. The CDR3 DNA is TGCAGCGTAAAAGGACAGGGGTGGACTGAAGCTTTCTTT. Its protein product is CSVKGQGWTEAFF.

This clonotype turned up a few times. This sequence joins TRBV20-1 and TRBJ2-5, with unresolved D. The V end was cut by 6 bases, the J end by 5 bases, with 19 bases between. CDR1 and CDR2 (germline): DFQATT, SNEGSKA (reference sequence). This CDR3 has 14 amino acids. The CDR3 region has the DNA TGCAGTGCAACCAGCCGGGTCCGTCAGGAGACCCAGTACTTC. Its translation: CSATSRVRQETQYF.

There are many counts of this clonotype. This chain joins TRBV28 and TRBJ2-1; TRBD2 agrees at 8 bases. Unmatched junction bases numbered 7, after V lost 4 bases and J lost 2 bases. The germline CDR1 and CDR2 sequences are MDHEN and SYDVKM. This CDR3 contains 16 residues. The CDR3 region is CASSSRLARPYNEQFF. Written as DNA, the CDR3 is TGTGCCAGCAGTTCCCGACTAGCGAGGCCCTACAATGAGCAGTTCTTC.